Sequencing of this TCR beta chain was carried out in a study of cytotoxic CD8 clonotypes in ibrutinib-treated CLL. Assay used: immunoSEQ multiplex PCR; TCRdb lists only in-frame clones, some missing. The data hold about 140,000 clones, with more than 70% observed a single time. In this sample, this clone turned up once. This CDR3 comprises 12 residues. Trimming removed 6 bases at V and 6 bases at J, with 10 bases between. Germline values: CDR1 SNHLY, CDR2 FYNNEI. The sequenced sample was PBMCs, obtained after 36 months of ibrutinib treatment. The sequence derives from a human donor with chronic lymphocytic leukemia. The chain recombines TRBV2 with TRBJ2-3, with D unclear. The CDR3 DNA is TGTGCCAGCAGGGTACTAAGCGATACGCAGTATTTT. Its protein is CASRVLSDTQYF.